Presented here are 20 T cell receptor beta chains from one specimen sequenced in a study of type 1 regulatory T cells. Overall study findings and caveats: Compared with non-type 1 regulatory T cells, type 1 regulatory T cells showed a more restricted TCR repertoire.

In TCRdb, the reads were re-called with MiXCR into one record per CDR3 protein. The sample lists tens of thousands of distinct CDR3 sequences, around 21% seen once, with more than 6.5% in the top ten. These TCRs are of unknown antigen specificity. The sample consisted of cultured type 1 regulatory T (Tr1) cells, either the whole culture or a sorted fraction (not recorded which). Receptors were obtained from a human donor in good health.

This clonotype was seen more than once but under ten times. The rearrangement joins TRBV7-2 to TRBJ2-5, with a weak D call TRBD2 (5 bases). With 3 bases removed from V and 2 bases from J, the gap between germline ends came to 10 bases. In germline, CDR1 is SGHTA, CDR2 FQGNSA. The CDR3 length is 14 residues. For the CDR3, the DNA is TGTGCCAGCAGCTTTCAAGCGGATCAAGAGACCCAGTACTTC. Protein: CASSFQADQETQYF.

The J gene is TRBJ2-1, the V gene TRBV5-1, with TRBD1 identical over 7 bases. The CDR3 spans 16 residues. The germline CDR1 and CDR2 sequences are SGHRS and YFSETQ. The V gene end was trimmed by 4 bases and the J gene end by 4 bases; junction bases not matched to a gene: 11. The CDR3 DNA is TGCGCCAGCAGCCCGGAGACAGGGAGTACGTACAATGAGCAGTTCTTC. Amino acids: CASSPETGSTYNEQFF.

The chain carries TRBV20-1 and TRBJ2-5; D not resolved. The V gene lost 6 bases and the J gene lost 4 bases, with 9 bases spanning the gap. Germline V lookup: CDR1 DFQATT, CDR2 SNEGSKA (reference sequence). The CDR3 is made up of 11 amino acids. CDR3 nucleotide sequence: TGCAGTGCCCTAGTGACAGAGACCCAGTACTTC. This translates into CSALVTETQYF.

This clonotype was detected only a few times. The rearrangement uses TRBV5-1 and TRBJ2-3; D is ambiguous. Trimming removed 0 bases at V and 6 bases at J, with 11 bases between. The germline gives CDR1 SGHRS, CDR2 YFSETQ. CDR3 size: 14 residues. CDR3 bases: TGCGCCAGCAGCTTGGAATCGTGGCGGGATACGCAGTATTTT. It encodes CASSLESWRDTQYF.

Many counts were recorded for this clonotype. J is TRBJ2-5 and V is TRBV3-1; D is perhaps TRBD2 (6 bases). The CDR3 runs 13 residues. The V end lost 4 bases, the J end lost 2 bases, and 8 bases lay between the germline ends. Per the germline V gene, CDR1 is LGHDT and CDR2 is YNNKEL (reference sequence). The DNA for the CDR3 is TGTGCCAGCAGCCCCGCGGGACAAGAGACCCAGTACTTC. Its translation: CASSPAGQETQYF.

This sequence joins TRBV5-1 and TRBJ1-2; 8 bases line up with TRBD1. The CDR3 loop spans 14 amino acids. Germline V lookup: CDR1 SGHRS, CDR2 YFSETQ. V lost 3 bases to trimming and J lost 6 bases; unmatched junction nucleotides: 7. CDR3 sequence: CASSSLRGQDGYTF. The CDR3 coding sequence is TGCGCCAGCAGCTCCCTCAGGGGGCAGGATGGCTACACCTTC.

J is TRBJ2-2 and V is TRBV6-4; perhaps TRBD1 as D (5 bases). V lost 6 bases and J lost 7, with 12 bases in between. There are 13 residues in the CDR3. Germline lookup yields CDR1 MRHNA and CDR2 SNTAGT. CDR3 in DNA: TGTGCCAGCAGAGACCAGGGCGTCGGGGAGCTGTTTTTT. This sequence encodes CASRDQGVGELFF.

The CDR3 loop reads CASSPTPLSYEQYF. The CDR3 region has the DNA TGTGCCAGCAGCCCAACACCTCTGTCCTACGAGCAGTACTTC. This chain connects TRBV3-1 to TRBJ2-7; no clear D. This CDR3 comprises 14 residues. V was trimmed by 4 bases and J by 1 base, leaving 11 bases between them. CDR1 is LGHDT, CDR2 YNNKEL, per germline (reference sequence).

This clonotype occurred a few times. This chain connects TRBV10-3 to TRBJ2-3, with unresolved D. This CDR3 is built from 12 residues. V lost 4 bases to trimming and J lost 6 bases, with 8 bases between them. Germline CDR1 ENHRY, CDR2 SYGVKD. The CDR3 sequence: CAISGSWDTQYF. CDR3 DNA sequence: TGTGCCATCAGTGGATCGTGGGATACGCAGTATTTT.

CDR3 nucleotide sequence: TGTGCCAGCAGTGACCCCTTGGGCGAAAAACTGTTTTTT. It yields the protein CASSDPLGEKLFF. The rearrangement joins TRBV12-3 or TRBV12-4 to TRBJ1-4; D is ambiguous. CDR3 length: 13 residues. The ends were cut back, 5 bases at V and 8 bases at J, with 12 bases in the middle.

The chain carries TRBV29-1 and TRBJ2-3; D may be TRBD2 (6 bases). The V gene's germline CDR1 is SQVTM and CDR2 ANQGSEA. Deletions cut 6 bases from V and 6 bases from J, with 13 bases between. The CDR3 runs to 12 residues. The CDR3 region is CSVRGLADTQYF. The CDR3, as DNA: TGCAGCGTGAGGGGCCTAGCGGATACGCAGTATTTT.

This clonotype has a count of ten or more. CDR3: CASSPGLAKETQYF. The CDR3 DNA reads TGTGCCAGCAGCCCGGGACTAGCTAAAGAGACCCAGTACTTC. The chain is built from TRBV7-2 and TRBJ2-5; 9 nucleotides align to TRBD2. Germline V gives CDR1 SGHTA, CDR2 FQGNSA. This CDR3 is built from 14 residues. With V trimmed by 5 bases and J by 3 bases, 4 bases remained unmatched. The whole variable domain, remainder taken from reference TRBV7-2 and TRBJ2-5, is GAGVSQSPSNKVTEKGKDVELRCDPISGHTALYWYRQSLGQGLEFLIYFQGNSAPDKSGLPSDRFSAERTGGSVSTLTIQRTQQEDSAVYLCASSPGLAKETQYFGPGTRLLVL.

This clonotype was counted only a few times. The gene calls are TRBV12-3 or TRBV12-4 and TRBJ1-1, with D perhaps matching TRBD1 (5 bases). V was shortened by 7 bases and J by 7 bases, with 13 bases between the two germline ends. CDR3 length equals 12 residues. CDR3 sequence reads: CASTPGQGEAFF. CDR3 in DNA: TGTGCCAGCACCCCTGGTCAGGGTGAAGCTTTCTTT.

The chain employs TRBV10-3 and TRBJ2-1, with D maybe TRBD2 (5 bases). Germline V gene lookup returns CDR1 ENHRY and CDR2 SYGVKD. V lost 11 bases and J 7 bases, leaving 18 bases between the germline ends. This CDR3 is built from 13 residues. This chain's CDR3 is CASRSGLKNEQFF. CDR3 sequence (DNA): TGTGCCTCTAGATCGGGGTTAAAGAATGAGCAGTTCTTC.

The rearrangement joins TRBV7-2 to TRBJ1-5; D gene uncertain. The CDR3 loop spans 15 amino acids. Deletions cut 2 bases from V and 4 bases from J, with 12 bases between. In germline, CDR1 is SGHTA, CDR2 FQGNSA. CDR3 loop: CASSLRPSLNQPQHF. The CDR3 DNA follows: TGTGCCAGCAGCTTACGGCCGAGCTTAAATCAGCCCCAGCATTTT.

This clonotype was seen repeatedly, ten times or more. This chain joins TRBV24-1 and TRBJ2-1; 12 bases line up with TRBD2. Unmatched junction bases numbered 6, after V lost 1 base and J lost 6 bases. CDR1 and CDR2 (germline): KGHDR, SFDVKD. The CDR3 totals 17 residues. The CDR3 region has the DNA TGTGCCACCAGTGATTTTTCGACTAGCGGGAGTTCCAATGAGCAGTTCTTC. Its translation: CATSDFSTSGSSNEQFF.

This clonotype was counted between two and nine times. In DNA, the CDR3 is TGTGCCAGCAGTCATAAAAACAGGGTGGGGACTGAAGCTTTCTTT. It yields the protein CASSHKNRVGTEAFF. This chain links TRBV6-6 with TRBJ1-1, with D possibly TRBD1 on 6 matching bases. The CDR3 loop spans 15 amino acids. Germline CDR1 and CDR2: MNHNY and SVGAGI (reference sequence). The V end was cut by 5 bases, the J end by 5 bases, with 18 bases between.

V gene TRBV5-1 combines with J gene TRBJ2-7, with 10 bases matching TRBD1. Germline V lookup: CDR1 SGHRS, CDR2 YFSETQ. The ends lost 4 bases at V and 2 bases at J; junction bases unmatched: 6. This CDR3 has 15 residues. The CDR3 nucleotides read TGCGCCAGCAGCCCGGGTGGACAGGGGGCCTACGAGCAGTACTTC. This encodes CASSPGGQGAYEQYF.

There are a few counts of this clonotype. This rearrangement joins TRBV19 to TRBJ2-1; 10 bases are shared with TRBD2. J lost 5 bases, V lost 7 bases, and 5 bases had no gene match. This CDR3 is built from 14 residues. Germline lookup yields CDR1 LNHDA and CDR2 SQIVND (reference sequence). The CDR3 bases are TGTGCCAGTACTAAAGCGGGAGGGGACAATGAGCAGTTCTTC. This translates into CASTKAGGDNEQFF.

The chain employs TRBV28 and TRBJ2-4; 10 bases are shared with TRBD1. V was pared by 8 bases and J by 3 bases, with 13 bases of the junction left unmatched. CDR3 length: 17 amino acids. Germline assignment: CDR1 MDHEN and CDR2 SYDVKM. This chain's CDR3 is CASRRGDRGPVKNIQYF. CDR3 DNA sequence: TGTGCCAGCCGACGGGGCGACAGGGGGCCAGTCAAAAACATTCAGTACTTC.